These 10 T cell receptor beta chains were sequenced from one sample in a study of cytomegalovirus exposure and HLA in healthy donors. PCR involved 60 Vbeta and 13 Jbeta primers. Sequencing was performed with immunoSEQ multiplex PCR; in TCRdb, only in-frame clones are kept and a portion is missing. The sample records over 150,000 clones, approximately 80% being singletons. The sample was PBMCs. Source of these receptors: a woman aged 25 to 39 in good health and CMV-seropositive.

This chain links TRBV9 with TRBJ2-5; the match to TRBD1 covers 8 bases. The J segment lost 4 bases and the V segment lost 4 bases, leaving 9 bases of the junction unmatched. Germline-derived CDR1 and CDR2 are SGDLS and YYNGEE. The CDR3 spans 15 residues. CDR3: CASSLGTGVGETQYF. Written as DNA, the CDR3 is TGTGCCAGCAGCCTCGGGACAGGTGTGGGAGAGACCCAGTACTTC.

J is TRBJ2-2 and V is TRBV5-1; 7 bases are a match to TRBD1. In germline, CDR1 is SGHRS, CDR2 YFSETQ. This CDR3 has 14 amino acids. The V segment lost 1 base and the J segment 7 bases; nucleotides outside the gene matches: 4. The CDR3 sequence is CASSLSTGVGELFF. The DNA for the CDR3 is TGCGCCAGCAGCTTGAGTACAGGGGTCGGGGAGCTGTTTTTT.

The sample holds one count of this clone. The J gene is TRBJ2-2, the V gene TRBV6-1; a possible D gene is TRBD2 (5 bases). Trimming cost V 2 bases and J 0 bases, with 10 bases left between them. The CDR3 extends over 16 amino acids. From germline, CDR1 is MNHNS and CDR2 SASEGT. The CDR3 reads CASSEFSATNTGELFF. CDR3 DNA: TGTGCCAGCAGTGAATTTAGCGCTACGAACACCGGGGAGCTGTTTTTT.

CDR3 nucleotide sequence: TGTGCCAGCAGCCCTGAACTATCCTACGAGCAGTACTTC. This sequence encodes CASSPELSYEQYF. The V gene is TRBV5-6, the J gene TRBJ2-5, with no clear D. The last part of the DNA fits TRBJ2-7 better; the J call may be wrong. CDR3 size: 13 residues. The germline gives CDR1 SGHDT, CDR2 YYEEEE.

The rearrangement joins TRBV5-4 to TRBJ1-2, with D perhaps TRBD1 (5 bases). Germline CDR1 SGHNT, CDR2 YYREEE (reference sequence). V lost 5 bases, J lost 1 base, and 18 bases lay in between. The CDR3 is 16 residues long. In DNA form, the CDR3 reads TGTGCCAGCAGATCCAGGGTTAAGGGAAGTAACTATGGCTACACCTTC. It encodes CASRSRVKGSNYGYTF.

The CDR3 DNA sequence: TGTGCCAGCAGCTTGGCTCGGGGGGGCATGGATACGCAGTATTTT. It codes for CASSLARGGMDTQYF. The genes are TRBV5-4 and TRBJ2-3, with 8 bases matching TRBD2. The CDR3 has 15 amino acids. CDR1 and CDR2 from the germline V gene are SGHNT and YYREEE (reference sequence). V dropped 0 bases and J dropped 6; count of bases not matched to a gene: 6.

This clone showed up just once. This chain joins TRBV9 and TRBJ1-1, with a tentative D call TRBD1 (5 bases). V was shortened by 4 bases and J by 0 bases, with 19 bases between the two germline ends. The CDR3 runs to 17 residues. Germline V gene lookup returns CDR1 SGDLS and CDR2 YYNGEE. CDR3 sequence: CASSPHPPQVMNTEAFF. The CDR3 nucleotides read TGTGCCAGCAGCCCCCACCCCCCACAGGTGATGAACACTGAAGCTTTCTTT.

This chain links TRBV6-5 with TRBJ2-5, with TRBD1 identical over 7 bases. This CDR3 has 14 residues. V lost 5 bases, J lost 5 bases, and 8 bases stayed unmatched. Germline CDR1 reads MNHEY; CDR2 reads SVGAGI. The CDR3 reads CASSKQGIRETQYF. The CDR3 DNA reads TGTGCCAGCAGTAAACAGGGGATCCGGGAGACCCAGTACTTC.

The gene calls are TRBV11-2 and TRBJ2-3, with TRBD2 as a possible D gene (7 bases). The CDR3 consists of 16 residues. Trimming removed 2 bases from V and 1 base from J, with 13 bases in between. In germline, CDR1 is SGHAT, CDR2 FQNNGV. The DNA for the CDR3 is TGTGCCAGCAGCTTATTGGCGGGGGCACGCACAGATACGCAGTATTTT. Amino acid sequence: CASSLLAGARTDTQYF.

This clone occurred a few times. The junction departs from germline at one end; a sequencing error may be responsible. This chain uses TRBV7-8 with TRBJ2-7; D is perhaps TRBD1 (5 bases). CDR1 SGHVS and CDR2 FQNEAQ come from the germline V gene. CDR3 length: 13 residues. The CDR3 DNA reads TGTGTCAGCAAGCTGGGGCCGGCATACGAGCAGTACTTC. It codes for CVSKLGPAYEQYF.